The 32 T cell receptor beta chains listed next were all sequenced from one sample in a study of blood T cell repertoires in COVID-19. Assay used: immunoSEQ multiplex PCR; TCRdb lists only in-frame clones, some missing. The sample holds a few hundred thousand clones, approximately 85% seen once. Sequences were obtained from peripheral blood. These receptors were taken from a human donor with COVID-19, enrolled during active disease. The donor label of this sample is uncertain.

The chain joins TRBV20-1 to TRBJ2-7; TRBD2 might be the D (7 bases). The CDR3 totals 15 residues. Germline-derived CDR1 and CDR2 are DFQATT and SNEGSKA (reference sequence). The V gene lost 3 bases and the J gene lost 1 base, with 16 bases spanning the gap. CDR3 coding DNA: TGCAGTGCTAGTTATTTAGGGGGGGTTTCCTACGAGCAGTACTTC. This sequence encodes CSASYLGGVSYEQYF.

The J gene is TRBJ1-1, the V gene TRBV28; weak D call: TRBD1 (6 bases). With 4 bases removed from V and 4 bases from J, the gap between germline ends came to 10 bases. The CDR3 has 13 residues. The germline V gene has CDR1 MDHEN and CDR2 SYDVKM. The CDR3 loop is CASSWWTVTEAFF. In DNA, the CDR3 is TGTGCCAGCAGTTGGTGGACAGTCACTGAAGCTTTCTTT.

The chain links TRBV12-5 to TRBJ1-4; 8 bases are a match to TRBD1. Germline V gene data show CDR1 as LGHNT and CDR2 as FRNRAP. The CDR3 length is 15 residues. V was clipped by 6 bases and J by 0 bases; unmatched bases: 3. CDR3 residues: CASGPGQATNEKLFF. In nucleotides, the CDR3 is TGTGCTAGTGGACCGGGACAGGCAACTAATGAAAAACTGTTTTTT.

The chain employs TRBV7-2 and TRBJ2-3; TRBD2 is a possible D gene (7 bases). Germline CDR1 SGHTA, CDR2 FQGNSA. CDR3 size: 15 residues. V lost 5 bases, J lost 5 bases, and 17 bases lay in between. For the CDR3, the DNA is TGTGCCAGCAGCGCTACCGCGGGGGCTGGAGATACGCAGTATTTT. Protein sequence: CASSATAGAGDTQYF.

CDR3 sequence: CASSLAPGVRGGYTF. The CDR3 DNA reads TGTGCCAGCAGCTTAGCGCCAGGGGTAAGGGGTGGCTACACCTTC. The chain recombines TRBV7-2 with TRBJ1-2; D is perhaps TRBD1 (6 bases). V was cut by 0 bases and J by 7 bases, with 15 bases left in between. Looked up from germline, CDR1 is SGHTA and CDR2 is FQGNSA. There are 15 residues in the CDR3. Based on the CDR3 plus reference TRBV7-2 and TRBJ1-2, the full variable domain is GAGVSQSPSNKVTEKGKDVELRCDPISGHTALYWYRQSLGQGLEFLIYFQGNSAPDKSGLPSDRFSAERTGGSVSTLTIQRTQQEDSAVYLCASSLAPGVRGGYTFGSGTRLTVV.

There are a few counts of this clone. The CDR3 is CAWSVGAGPSGNTIYF. The CDR3 DNA is TGTGCCTGGAGTGTAGGGGCAGGGCCATCTGGAAACACCATATATTTT. The J gene is TRBJ1-3, the V gene TRBV30; maybe TRBD1 (5 bases). Per the germline V gene, CDR1 is GTSNPN and CDR2 is SVGIG (reference sequence). This CDR3 comprises 16 residues. Trimming stripped 0 bases from V and 1 base from J, with 13 bases between.

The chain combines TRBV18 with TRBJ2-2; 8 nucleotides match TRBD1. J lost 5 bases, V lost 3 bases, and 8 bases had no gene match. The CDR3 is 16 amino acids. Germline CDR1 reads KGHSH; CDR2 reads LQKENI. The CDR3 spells CASSPRQGMGTGELFF. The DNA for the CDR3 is TGTGCCAGCTCACCCCGACAGGGGATGGGAACCGGGGAGCTGTTTTTT.

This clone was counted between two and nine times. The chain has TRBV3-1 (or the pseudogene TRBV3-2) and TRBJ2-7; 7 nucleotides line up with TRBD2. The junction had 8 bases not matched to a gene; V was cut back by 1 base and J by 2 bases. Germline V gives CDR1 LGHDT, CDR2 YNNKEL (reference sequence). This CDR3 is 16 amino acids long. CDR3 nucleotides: TGTGCCAGCAGCCAAGCGTTCCGCGCGGGGGCCTACGAGCAGTACTTC. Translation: CASSQAFRAGAYEQYF.

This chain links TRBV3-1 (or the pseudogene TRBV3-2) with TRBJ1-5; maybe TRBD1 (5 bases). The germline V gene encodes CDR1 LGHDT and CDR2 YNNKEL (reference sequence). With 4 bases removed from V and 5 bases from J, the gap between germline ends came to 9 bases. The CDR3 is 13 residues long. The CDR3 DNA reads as TGTGCCAGCAGCCCCCGGGGGGATCAGCCCCAGCATTTT. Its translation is CASSPRGDQPQHF.

In DNA form, the CDR3 reads TGTGCCAGCAGCGTAAACGGGGAAAGCTATGGCTACACCTTC. It yields the protein CASSVNGESYGYTF. This chain links TRBV7-2 with TRBJ1-2; D remains ambiguous. Trimming pared 5 bases from V and 4 bases from J, leaving 14 bases between. The germline V gene encodes CDR1 SGHTA and CDR2 FQGNSA. This CDR3 has 14 residues.

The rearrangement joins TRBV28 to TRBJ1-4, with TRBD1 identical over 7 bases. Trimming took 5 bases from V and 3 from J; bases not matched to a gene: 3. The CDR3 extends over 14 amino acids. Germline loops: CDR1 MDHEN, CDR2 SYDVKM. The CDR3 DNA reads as TGTGCCAGCAGTCGGACAGGTTCTAATGAAAAACTGTTTTTT. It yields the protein CASSRTGSNEKLFF. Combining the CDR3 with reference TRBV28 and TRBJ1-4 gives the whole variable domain DVKVTQSSRYLVKRTGEKVFLECVQDMDHENMFWYRQDPGLGLRLIYFSYDVKMKEKGDIPEGYSVSREKKERFSLILESASTNQTSMYLCASSRTGSNEKLFFGSGTQLSVL.

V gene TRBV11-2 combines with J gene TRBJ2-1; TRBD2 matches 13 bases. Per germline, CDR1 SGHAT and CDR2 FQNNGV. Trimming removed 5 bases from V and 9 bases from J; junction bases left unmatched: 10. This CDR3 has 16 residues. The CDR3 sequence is CASSPLAGGYRGEQFF. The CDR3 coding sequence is TGTGCCAGCAGCCCACTAGCGGGAGGGTATCGCGGTGAGCAGTTCTTC. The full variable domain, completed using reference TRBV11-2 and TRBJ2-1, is EAGVAQSPRYKIIEKRQSVAFWCNPISGHATLYWYQQILGQGPKLLIQFQNNGVVDDSQLPKDRFSAERLKGVDSTLKIQPAKLEDSAVYLCASSPLAGGYRGEQFFGPGTRLTVL.

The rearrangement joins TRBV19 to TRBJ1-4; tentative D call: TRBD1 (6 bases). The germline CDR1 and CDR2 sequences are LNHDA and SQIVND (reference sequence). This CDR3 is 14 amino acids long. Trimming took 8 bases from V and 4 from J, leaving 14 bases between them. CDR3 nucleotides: TGTGCCAGTCTCCCAGGGGCCGGTAATGAAAAACTGTTTTTT. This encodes CASLPGAGNEKLFF.

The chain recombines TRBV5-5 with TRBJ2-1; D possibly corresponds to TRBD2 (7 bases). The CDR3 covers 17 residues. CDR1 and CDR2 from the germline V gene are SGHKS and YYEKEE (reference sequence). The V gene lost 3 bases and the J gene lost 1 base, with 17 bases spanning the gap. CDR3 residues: CASSWIGGVTSYNEQFF. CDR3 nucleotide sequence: TGTGCCAGCAGCTGGATAGGGGGGGTGACGTCCTACAATGAGCAGTTCTTC. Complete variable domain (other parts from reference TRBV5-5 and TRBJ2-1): DAGVTQSPTHLIKTRGQQVTLRCSPISGHKSVSWYQQVLGQGPQFIFQYYEKEERGRGNFPDRFSARQFPNYSSELNVNALLLGDSALYLCASSWIGGVTSYNEQFFGPGTRLTVL.

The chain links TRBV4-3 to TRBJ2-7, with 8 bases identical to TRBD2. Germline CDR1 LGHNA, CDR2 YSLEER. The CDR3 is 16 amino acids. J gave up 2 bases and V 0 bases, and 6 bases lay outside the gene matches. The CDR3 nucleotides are TGCGCCAGCAGCCAAGATCGGATAGCGGGGACCTACGAGCAGTACTTC. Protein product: CASSQDRIAGTYEQYF.

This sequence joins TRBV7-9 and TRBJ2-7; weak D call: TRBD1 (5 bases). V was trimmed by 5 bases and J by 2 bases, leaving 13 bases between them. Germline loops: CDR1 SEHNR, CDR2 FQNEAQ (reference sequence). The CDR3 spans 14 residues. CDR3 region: CASSQDSFTYEQYF. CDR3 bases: TGTGCCAGCAGCCAAGACAGTTTTACCTACGAGCAGTACTTC.

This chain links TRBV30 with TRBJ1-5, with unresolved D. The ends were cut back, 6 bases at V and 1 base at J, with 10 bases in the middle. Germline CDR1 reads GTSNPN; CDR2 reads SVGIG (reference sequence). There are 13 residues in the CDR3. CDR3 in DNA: TGTGCCTGTGGAGACTTGAGCAATCAGCCCCAGCATTTT. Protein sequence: CACGDLSNQPQHF.

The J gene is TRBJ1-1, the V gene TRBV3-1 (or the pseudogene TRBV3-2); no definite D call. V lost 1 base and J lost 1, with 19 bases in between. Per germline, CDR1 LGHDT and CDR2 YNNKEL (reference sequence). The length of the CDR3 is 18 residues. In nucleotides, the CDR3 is TGTGCCAGCAGCCAAGTGGCCTTTAGCCCTGGCGGGAACACTGAAGCTTTCTTT. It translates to CASSQVAFSPGGNTEAFF.

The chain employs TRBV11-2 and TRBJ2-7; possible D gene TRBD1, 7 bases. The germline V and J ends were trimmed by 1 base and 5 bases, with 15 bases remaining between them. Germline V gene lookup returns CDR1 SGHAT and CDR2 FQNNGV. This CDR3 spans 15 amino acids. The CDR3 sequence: CASSLVGGGTHEQYF. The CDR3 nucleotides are TGTGCCAGCAGCTTAGTTGGAGGGGGCACCCACGAGCAGTACTTC.

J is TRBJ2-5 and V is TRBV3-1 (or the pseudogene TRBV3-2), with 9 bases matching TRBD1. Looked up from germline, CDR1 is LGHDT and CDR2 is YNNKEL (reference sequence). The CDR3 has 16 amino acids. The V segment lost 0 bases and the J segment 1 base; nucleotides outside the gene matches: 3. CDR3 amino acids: CASSQDRGQGQETQYF. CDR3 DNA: TGTGCCAGCAGCCAAGATCGGGGACAGGGCCAAGAGACCCAGTACTTC.

This CDR3 reads CASSTGGDQPQHF. CDR3 sequence (DNA): TGTGCCAGTAGCACAGGGGGGGATCAGCCCCAGCATTTT. V usage is TRBV19 and J usage is TRBJ1-5, with TRBD1 identical over 8 bases. V shed 6 bases, J shed 5 bases, and the junction held 3 bases outside the gene matches. CDR3 length equals 13 residues. Germline CDR1 LNHDA, CDR2 SQIVND (reference sequence).

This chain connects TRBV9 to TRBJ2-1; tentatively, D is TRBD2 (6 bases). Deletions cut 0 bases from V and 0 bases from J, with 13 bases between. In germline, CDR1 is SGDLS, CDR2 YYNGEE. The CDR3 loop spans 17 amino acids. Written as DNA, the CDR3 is TGTGCCAGCAGCGTAGACGAGGGACTCGGCTCCTACAATGAGCAGTTCTTC. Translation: CASSVDEGLGSYNEQFF.

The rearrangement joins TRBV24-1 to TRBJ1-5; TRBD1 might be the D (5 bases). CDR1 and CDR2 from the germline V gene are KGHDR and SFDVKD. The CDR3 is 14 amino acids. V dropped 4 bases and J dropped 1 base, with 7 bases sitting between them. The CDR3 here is CATSEGGSNQPQHF. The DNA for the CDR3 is TGTGCCACCAGTGAGGGGGGGAGCAATCAGCCCCAGCATTTT.

CDR3 region: CASTQRDRGLSGANVLTF. The CDR3 DNA reads TGTGCCAGCACCCAGAGGGACAGGGGTCTCTCTGGGGCCAACGTCCTGACTTTC. The chain recombines TRBV3-1 (or the pseudogene TRBV3-2) with TRBJ2-6; 10 bases are a match to TRBD1. This CDR3 is built from 18 residues. Germline V lookup: CDR1 LGHDT, CDR2 YNNKEL (reference sequence). After removal of 7 bases from V and 0 bases from J, the junction contained 9 bases not matched to a gene.

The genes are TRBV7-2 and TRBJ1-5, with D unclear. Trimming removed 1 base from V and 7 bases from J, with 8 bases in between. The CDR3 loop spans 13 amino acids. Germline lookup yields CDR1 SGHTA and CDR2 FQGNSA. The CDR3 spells CASSLDREQPQHF. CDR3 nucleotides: TGTGCCAGCAGCTTAGATCGAGAACAGCCCCAGCATTTT.

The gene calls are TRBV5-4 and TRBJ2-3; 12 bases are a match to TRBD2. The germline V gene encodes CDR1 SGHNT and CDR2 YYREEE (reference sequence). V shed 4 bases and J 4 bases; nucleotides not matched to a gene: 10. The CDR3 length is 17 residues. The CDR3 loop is CASSPGLAGGGSDTQYF. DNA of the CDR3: TGTGCCAGCAGCCCGGGACTAGCGGGTGGGGGATCAGATACGCAGTATTTT.

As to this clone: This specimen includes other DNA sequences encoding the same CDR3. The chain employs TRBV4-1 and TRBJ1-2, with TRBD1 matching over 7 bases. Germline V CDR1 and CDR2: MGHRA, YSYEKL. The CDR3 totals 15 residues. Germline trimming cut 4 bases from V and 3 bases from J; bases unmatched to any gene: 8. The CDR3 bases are TGCGCCAGCAGCCTCACAGGGGTTACGGACTATGGCTACACCTTC. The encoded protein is CASSLTGVTDYGYTF.

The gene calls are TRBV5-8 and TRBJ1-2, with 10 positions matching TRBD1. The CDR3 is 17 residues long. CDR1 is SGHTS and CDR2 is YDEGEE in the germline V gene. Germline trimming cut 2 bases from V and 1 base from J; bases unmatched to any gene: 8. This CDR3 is CASSFRDRGRYNYGYTF. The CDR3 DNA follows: TGTGCCAGCAGCTTCCGGGACAGGGGACGATATAACTATGGCTACACCTTC.

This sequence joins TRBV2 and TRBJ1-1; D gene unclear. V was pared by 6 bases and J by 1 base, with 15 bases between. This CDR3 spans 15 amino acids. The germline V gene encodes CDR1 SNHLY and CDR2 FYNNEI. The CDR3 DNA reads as TGTGCCAGCAGCGTCCCTCCGGGTAGGAACACTGAAGCTTTCTTT. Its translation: CASSVPPGRNTEAFF.

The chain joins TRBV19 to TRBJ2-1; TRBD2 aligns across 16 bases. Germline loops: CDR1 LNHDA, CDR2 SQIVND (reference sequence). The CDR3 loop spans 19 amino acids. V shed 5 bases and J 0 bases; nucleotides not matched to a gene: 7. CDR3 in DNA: TGTGCCAGTAGTTTGGGACTAGCGGGAGGGCGGGGCTCCTACAATGAGCAGTTCTTC. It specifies CASSLGLAGGRGSYNEQFF.

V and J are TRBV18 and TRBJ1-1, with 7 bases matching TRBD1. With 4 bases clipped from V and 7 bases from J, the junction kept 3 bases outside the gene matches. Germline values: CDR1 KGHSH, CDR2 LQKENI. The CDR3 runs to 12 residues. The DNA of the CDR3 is TGTGCCAGCTCACAGGGACAGTTTGAAGCTTTCTTT. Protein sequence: CASSQGQFEAFF.

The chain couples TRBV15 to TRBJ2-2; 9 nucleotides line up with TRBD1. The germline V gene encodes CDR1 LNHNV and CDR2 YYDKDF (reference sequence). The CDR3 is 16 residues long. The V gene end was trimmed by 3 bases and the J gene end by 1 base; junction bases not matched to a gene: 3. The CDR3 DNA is TGTGCCACCAGCAGGACGGACAGGGGGAACACCGGGGAGCTGTTTTTT. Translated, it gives CATSRTDRGNTGELFF.